This note documents a single T cell receptor beta chain sequence. This sample is part of a study of early T cells in non-severe SARS-CoV-2 infection. Germline V gene sequence: CDR1 WSHSY, CDR2 SAAADI. This CDR3 has 14 residues. Trimming cost V 9 bases and J 0 bases, with 11 bases left between them. Researchers tagged individual cDNA molecules with unique molecular identifiers. TCRdb called the 5' RACE reads again in MiXCR, with one record for every CDR3 protein. The table includes more than 80,000 distinct CDR3 sequences, under 15% detected once. The chain uses TRBV10-2 and TRBJ1-4; D possibly corresponds to TRBD1 (5 bases). Specimen: whole blood. The clonotype originates from an adult who was a healthcare worker with PCR-confirmed SARS-CoV-2 infection or an uninfected control (not recorded which). CDR3: CASRGGATNEKLFF. In nucleotides, the CDR3 is TGCGCCAGTCGGGGGGGTGCAACTAATGAAAAACTGTTTTTT.